One sample yielded the 2 T cell receptor beta chains listed below, sequenced in a study of vaccination and CD4 T cells after COVID-19. Sequencing of DNA taken from cultured CD4+ T cells relied on the Oncomine TCR Beta short-read assay. TCRdb re-called the PCR reads with MiXCR, one entry per CDR3 protein. The sample has 10,000 to 15,000 distinct CDR3 sequences, roughly 59% seen once; the top ten hold roughly 13%. No antigen has been assigned to these receptors. Treatment of the sample: approximately nine-day PBMC culture with coronavirus spike peptide pools or control peptides (ViraFEST assay). Sequencing was performed on CD4+ T cells from blood, cultured in vitro. The source is a human donor who had recovered from COVID-19.

The chain links TRBV20-1 to TRBJ2-3; 10 nucleotides match TRBD2. CDR1 and CDR2 (germline): DFQATT, SNEGSKA (reference sequence). This CDR3 is 19 amino acids long. V lost 0 bases and J lost 1; bases outside the gene matches: 13. The CDR3 DNA follows: TGCAGTGCTAGAGATATGGCCGTGGCTAGCGGGGGCCGCACAGATACGCAGTATTTT. Amino acids: CSARDMAVASGGRTDTQYF.

The rearrangement uses TRBV6-1 and TRBJ2-3, with D perhaps matching TRBD1 (6 bases). Per the germline V gene, CDR1 is MNHNS and CDR2 is SASEGT. The V end lost 5 bases, the J end lost 3 bases, and 9 bases lay between the germline ends. The CDR3 has 13 amino acids. CDR3 sequence reads: CASSPRGTDTQYF. The DNA for the CDR3 is TGTGCCAGCAGTCCCAGGGGTACAGATACGCAGTATTTT.